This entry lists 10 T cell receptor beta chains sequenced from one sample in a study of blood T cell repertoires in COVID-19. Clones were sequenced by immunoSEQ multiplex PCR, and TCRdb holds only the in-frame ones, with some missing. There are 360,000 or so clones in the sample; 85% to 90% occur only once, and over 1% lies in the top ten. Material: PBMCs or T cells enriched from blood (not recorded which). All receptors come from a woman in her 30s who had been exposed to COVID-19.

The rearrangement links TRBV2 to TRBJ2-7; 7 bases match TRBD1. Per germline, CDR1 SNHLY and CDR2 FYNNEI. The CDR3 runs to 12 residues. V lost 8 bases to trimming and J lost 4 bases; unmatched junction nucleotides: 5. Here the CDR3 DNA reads TGTGCCAGCTTAGGCAGGGGGTACGAGCAGTACTTC. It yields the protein CASLGRGYEQYF.

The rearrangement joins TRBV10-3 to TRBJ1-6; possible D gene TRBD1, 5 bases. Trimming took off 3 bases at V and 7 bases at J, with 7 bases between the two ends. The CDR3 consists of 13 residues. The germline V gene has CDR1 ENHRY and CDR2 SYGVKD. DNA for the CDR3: TGTGCCATCAGTGACCAGGGAAATTCACCCCTCCACTTT. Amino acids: CAISDQGNSPLHF.

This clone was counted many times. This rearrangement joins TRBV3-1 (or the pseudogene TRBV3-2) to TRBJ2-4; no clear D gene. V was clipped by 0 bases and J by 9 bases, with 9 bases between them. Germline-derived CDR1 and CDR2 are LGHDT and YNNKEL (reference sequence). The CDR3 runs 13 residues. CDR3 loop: CASSQEWSGIQYF. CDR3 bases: TGTGCCAGCAGCCAAGAATGGAGTGGCATTCAGTACTTC.

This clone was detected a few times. CDR3 in DNA: TGCGCCAGCAGCTCGGAACCCGGGACAGGGGTCTATGGCTACACCTTC. Translating it yields CASSSEPGTGVYGYTF. The chain has TRBV5-1 and TRBJ1-2; 10 bases match TRBD1. Trimming removed 3 bases from V and 4 bases from J; junction bases left unmatched: 9. The germline V gene encodes CDR1 SGHRS and CDR2 YFSETQ. This CDR3 is built from 16 residues.

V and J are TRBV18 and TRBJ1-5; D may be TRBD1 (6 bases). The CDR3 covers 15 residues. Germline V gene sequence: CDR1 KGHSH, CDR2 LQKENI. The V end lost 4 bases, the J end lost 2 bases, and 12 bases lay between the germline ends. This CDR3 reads CASSLLAGGNQPQHF. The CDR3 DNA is TGTGCCAGCTCACTCCTGGCAGGGGGCAATCAGCCCCAGCATTTT.

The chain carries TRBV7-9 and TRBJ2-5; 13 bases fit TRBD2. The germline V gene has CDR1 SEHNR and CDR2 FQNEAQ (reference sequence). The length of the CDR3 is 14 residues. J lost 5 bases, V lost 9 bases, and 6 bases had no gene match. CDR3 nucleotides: TGTGCCAGTCGGACTAGCGGGAGTGTTGAGACCCAGTACTTC. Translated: CASRTSGSVETQYF.

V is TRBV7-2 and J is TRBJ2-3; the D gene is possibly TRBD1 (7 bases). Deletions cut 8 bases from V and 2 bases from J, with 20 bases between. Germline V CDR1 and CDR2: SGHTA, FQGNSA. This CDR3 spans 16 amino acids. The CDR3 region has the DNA TGTGCCAGCCGATTGGGGCAGGGGGGATCCACAGATACGCAGTATTTT. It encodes CASRLGQGGSTDTQYF.

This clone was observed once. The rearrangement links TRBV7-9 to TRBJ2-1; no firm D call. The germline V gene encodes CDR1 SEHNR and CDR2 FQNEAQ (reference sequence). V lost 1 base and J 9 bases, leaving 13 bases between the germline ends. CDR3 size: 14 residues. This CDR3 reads CASSLDSFIAEQFF. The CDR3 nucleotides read TGTGCCAGCAGCTTAGACTCCTTTATAGCTGAGCAGTTCTTC.

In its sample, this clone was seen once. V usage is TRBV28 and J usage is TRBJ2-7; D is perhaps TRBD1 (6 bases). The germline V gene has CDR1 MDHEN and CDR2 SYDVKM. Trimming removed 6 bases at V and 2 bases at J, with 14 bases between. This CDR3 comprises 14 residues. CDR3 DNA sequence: TGTGCCAGCAGCCGTCAGGGGCAAGCCTACGAGCAGTACTTC. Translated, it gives CASSRQGQAYEQYF.

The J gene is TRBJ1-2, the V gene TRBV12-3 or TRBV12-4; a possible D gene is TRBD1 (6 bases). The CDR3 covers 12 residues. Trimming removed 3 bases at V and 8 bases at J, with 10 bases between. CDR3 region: CASSFGGAGYTF. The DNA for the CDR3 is TGTGCCAGCAGTTTCGGGGGGGCCGGCTACACCTTC.